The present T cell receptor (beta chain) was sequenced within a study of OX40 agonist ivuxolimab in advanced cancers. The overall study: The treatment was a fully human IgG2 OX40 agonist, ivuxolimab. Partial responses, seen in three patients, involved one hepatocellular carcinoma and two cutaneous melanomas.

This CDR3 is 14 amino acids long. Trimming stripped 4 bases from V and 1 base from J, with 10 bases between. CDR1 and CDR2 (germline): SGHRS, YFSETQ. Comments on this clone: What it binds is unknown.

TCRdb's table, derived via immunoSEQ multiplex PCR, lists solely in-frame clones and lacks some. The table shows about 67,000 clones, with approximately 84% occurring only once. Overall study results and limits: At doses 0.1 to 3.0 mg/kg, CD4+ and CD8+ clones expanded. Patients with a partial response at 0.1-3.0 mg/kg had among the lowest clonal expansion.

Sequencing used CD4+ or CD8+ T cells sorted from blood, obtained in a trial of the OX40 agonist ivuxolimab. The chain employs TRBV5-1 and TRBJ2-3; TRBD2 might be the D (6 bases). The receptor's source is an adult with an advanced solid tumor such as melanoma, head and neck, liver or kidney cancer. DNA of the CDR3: TGCGCCAGCAGCAGGGACTGGGGCACAGATACGCAGTATTTT. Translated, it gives CASSRDWGTDTQYF.